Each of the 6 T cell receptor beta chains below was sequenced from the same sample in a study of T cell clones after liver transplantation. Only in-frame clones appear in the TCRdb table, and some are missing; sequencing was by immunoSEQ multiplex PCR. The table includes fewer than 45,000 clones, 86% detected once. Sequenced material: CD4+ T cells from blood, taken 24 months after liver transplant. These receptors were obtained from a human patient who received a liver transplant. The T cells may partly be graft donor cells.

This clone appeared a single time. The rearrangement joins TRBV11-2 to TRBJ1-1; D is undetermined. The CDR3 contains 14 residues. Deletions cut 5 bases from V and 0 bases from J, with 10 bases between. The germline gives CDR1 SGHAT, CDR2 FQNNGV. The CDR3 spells CASSRLVLNTEAFF. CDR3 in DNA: TGTGCCAGCAGCCGCTTGGTTCTGAACACTGAAGCTTTCTTT.

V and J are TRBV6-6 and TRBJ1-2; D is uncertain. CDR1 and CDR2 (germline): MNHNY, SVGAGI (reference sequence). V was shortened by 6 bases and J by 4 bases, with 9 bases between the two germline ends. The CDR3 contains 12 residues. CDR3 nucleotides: TGTGCCAGCAGCAGGAACCTCTATGGCTACACCTTC. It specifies CASSRNLYGYTF.

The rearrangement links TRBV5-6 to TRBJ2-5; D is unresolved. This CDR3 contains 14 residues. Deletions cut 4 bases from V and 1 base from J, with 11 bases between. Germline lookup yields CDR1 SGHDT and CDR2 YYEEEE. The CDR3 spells CASSRPTTQETQYF. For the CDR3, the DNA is TGTGCCAGCAGCCGACCTACAACCCAAGAGACCCAGTACTTC.

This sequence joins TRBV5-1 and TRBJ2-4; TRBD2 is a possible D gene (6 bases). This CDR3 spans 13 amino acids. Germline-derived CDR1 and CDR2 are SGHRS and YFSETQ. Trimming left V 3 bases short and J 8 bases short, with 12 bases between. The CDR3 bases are TGCGCCAGCAGCTGGGGACTCGGGGACATTCAGTACTTC. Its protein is CASSWGLGDIQYF.

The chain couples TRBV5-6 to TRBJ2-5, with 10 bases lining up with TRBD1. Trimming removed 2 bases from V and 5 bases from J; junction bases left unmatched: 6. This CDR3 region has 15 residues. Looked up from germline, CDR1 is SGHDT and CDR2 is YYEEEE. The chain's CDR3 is CASSFIGQGVETQYF. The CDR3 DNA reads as TGTGCCAGCAGCTTCATTGGACAGGGGGTTGAGACCCAGTACTTC.

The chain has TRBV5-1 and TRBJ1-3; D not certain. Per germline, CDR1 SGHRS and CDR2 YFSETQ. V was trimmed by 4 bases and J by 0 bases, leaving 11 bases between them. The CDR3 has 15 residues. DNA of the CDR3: TGCGCCAGCAGCCCTGAGGGCCTCTCTGGAAACACCATATATTTT. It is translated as CASSPEGLSGNTIYF.